One T cell receptor beta chain is described in this entry. The sample is drawn from a study of blood T cell repertoires in COVID-19. For the study at large: Samples taken during acute and convalescent COVID-19 were collected in the United States, Italy and Spain. Sources were T cells, B-cell-depleted T cells, or PBMCs; the material itself was cDNA or gDNA.

With V trimmed by 2 bases and J by 5 bases, 4 bases remained unmatched. CDR1 and CDR2 (germline): MNHNY, SVGAGI (reference sequence). This CDR3 comprises 14 residues. Seattle cases were enrolled at active infection and followed longitudinally. Original processing methods: How many nucleated cells were present was estimated from reference gene primer amplification. TCRdb's table, derived via immunoSEQ multiplex PCR, lists solely in-frame clones and lacks some. That table furnishes V, J and clone size, whereas the DNA furnished D and trimming. The sample includes about 220,000 clones, approximately 78% seen only once; the top ten take 5.2%.

Sequencing input: peripheral blood. This clonotype originated in a woman in her seventies with COVID-19, enrolled during active disease. V gene TRBV6-6 combines with J gene TRBJ2-7; 9 bases are shared with TRBD2. The CDR3 region has the DNA TGTGCCAGCAGTTACGCGGGAGGGCTCGACGAGCAGTACTTC. This translates into CASSYAGGLDEQYF.